Listed below are T cell receptor beta chains from one sample, sequenced in a study of shared T cell receptors in the human thymus. Here immunoSEQ multiplex PCR was the method, and the copy in TCRdb shows in-frame clones only, minus some. Among roughly 68,000 clones listed, 90% to 95% were seen once. Sequenced sample: thymocytes. These receptors originate from a human donor. The conserved cysteine and the conserved F or W are not part of the CDR3 here. Each record gives: J gene, CDR3 length, V gene, CDR3 protein.

J: TRBJ2-5; length: 17; V: TRBV19; CDR3: ASSHFGRRLAGGQETQY
J: TRBJ1-5; length: 13; V: TRBV19; CDR3: ASSTGGGSNQPQH
J: TRBJ1-1; length: 15; V: TRBV11-2; CDR3: ASSLLTLGTENTEAF
J: TRBJ1-6; length: 12; V: TRBV13; CDR3: ASSEEWKNSPLH
J: TRBJ2-7; length: 13; V: TRBV10-2; CDR3: ASSAGLAGPYEQY
J: TRBJ2-2; length: 14; V: TRBV11-1; CDR3: ASSWGRGLNTGELF
J: TRBJ1-1; length: 12; V: TRBV28; CDR3: ASISWDRGTEAF
J: TRBJ2-1; length: 13; V: TRBV6-4; CDR3: ASSDPAGVYNEQF
J: TRBJ1-5; length: 14; V: TRBV15; CDR3: ATSRDKVTANQPQH
J: TRBJ2-4; length: 18; V: TRBV5-1; CDR3: ASSLVSPGQARVAKNIQY
J: TRBJ1-6; length: 12; V: TRBV18; CDR3: ASSRQAMGPSLH
J: TRBJ2-7; length: 18; V: TRBV28; CDR3: ASSLSQSVNNRVGSYEQY
J: TRBJ1-1; length: 17; V: TRBV9; CDR3: ASSLKGGGQNLLNTEAF
J: TRBJ2-7; length: 11; V: TRBV6-1; CDR3: ASRPGQSSKQY
J: TRBJ1-6; length: 15; V: TRBV5-5; CDR3: ASSWRLRQKNNSPLH
J: TRBJ1-1; length: 14; V: TRBV5-1; CDR3: ASSGRTGESNTEAF
J: TRBJ2-7; length: 12; V: TRBV5-5; CDR3: ASSFDLENYEQY
J: TRBJ2-1; length: 15; V: TRBV4-3; CDR3: ASSAQEGFEGYNEQF
J: TRBJ1-5; length: 10; V: TRBV15; CDR3: ATSPHTQPQH
J: TRBJ2-2; length: 12; V: TRBV9; CDR3: ASSVDLNTGELF
J: TRBJ2-3; length: 17; V: TRBV9; CDR3: ASSVAPEGVGHRTGTQY
J: TRBJ1-4; length: 13; V: TRBV27; CDR3: ASSPGAGVNEKLF